The rows below give T cell receptor beta chains drawn from one sample of a study of cytomegalovirus exposure and HLA in healthy donors. Method: immunoSEQ multiplex PCR; TCRdb's copy keeps in-frame clones and lacks some. The sample table sets out 85,000 to 90,000 clones. The sequenced sample consisted of PBMCs. The receptors stem from a man in his fifties in good health and CMV-seropositive. Both conserved end residues are part of each CDR3. D genes are given only for firm matches.

TRBJ2-1,TRBD2,TRBV2,TGTGCCAGCATCGACCCTGGGGTAGCGGGAGGACCGAGCTCCTACAATGAGCAGTTCTTC,CASIDPGVAGGPSSYNEQFF
TRBJ2-2,TRBD2,TRBV18,TGTGCCAGCTCACGACTAGCGGGTAGTAGAACGGACGGGGAGCTGTTTTTT,CASSRLAGSRTDGELFF
TRBJ2-1,TRBD2,TRBV6-5,TGTGCCAGCAGACCTAGCGGGACCAATGAGCAGTTCTTC,CASRPSGTNEQFF
TRBJ1-5,.,TRBV9,TGTGCCAGCACCGAAGGCCCACAGAATCAGCCCCAGCATTTT,CASTEGPQNQPQHF
TRBJ1-1,.,TRBV10-3,TGTGCCATCAGTTCAAGGGTAGGGGCGGAGAACACTGAAGCTTTCTTT,CAISSRVGAENTEAFF
TRBJ2-7,TRBD1,TRBV6-5,TGTGCCAGCAGTCGACGCCGGGACAGGGGCTACGAGCAGTACTTC,CASSRRRDRGYEQYF
TRBJ1-1,TRBD1,TRBV29-1,TGCAGCTCTGACAGGGGACGAACTGAAGCTTTCTTT,CSSDRGRTEAFF
TRBJ2-2,.,TRBV5-4,TGTGCCAGCAGCTTGGCTCTACAGCCAGCGAACACCGGGGAGCTGTTTTTT,CASSLALQPANTGELFF
TRBJ2-3,.,TRBV4-3,TGCGCCAGCAGCCAGGGACTTCGCACAGATACGCAGTATTTT,CASSQGLRTDTQYF
TRBJ1-2,.,TRBV19,TGTGCCAGTACGGACAGCTTCTATGGCTACACCTTC,CASTDSFYGYTF
TRBJ2-5,.,TRBV6-5,TGTGCCAGCAGTTACTCCCAAGAGGGCCTACAAGAGACCCAGTACTTC,CASSYSQEGLQETQYF
TRBJ2-2,.,TRBV9,TGTGCCAGCAGCGGTAGCCTCACCGGGGAGCTGTTTTTT,CASSGSLTGELFF
TRBJ2-1,.,TRBV5-4,TGTGCCAGCAGCTGGGGGCGGGAGCGATACAATGAGCAGTTCTTC,CASSWGRERYNEQFF
TRBJ1-2,TRBD1,TRBV30,TGTGCCTGGAGTGACTCGATCAGGGGGAGCTATGGCTACACCTTC,CAWSDSIRGSYGYTF